What follows is one T cell receptor (beta chain) and its context. No antigen is known for it. It has no much larger one-base neighbor in the sample; base qualities were not kept. The CDR3 starts with the cysteine, ends with the phenylalanine, and has 15 residues. The entry retains the CDR3 DNA only, 45 bases that are in frame from base 1. The germline V gene yields MNHEY for CDR1 and SVGAGI for CDR2. Unmatched junction bases come to 9, with V trimmed by 6 bases and J by 4 bases. Donors were healthy HIV-negative adults with no recently reported acute infections or vaccinations. Every donor was a Caucasian adult residing in Nashville, Tennessee, USA. CD4+ T cells were enriched by magnetic negative selection, after which naive cells were positively selected on CD45RA and the negative fraction was taken as the memory subset. Blood was collected by leukapheresis, and PBMCs were isolated by Ficoll-Histopaque density gradient centrifugation and then cryopreserved in liquid nitrogen vapor phase. Analytical flow cytometry was used to check the purity and quantity of each magnetically sorted T cell population. Each sorted fraction had its genomic DNA isolated and then quantified by UV absorbance on a Nanodrop 2000c.

The sample comes from a study of shared clonotypes between healthy human individuals (dated by TCRdb to the early 2020s). Background for the entire study: The cohort included three men and a couple of women between 18 and 49 years of age. Per donor, three plates each were used for CD4 naive and CD4 memory, two for CD8 naive, and one for CD8 memory. To estimate repertoire size and how much clonotype sharing occurs between individuals, the study deeply sequenced the blood TCR repertoires of 4 to 6 healthy adults. Libraries were prepared and TCR repertoires were sequenced by different laboratories using diverse techniques, in order to increase sequencing depth and limit assay-specific biases. Between about 0.9 and 10 billion PBMCs per donor were obtained by leukapheresis.

Using the deep immunoSEQ assay, multiplex PCR amplified TCR CDR3 regions from genomic DNA. Genomic DNA extracted from each cell subset was distributed evenly over all wells of several immunoSEQ 96-well plates, and each plate served as one replicate. Each replicate PCR for sorted subsets received approximately 220 ng genomic DNA, equal to tens of thousands of T cell genomes. Purified libraries were quantified with a Qubit 3.0 fluorometer, sized on a Bioanalyzer 2100, and re-quantified with the KAPA Library Quantification kit. Each immunoSEQ 96-well plate was sequenced on its own single-read 150-cycle Illumina NextSeq 550 flow cell. On the study's bioinformatics: Because only junctional sequences without quality scores were contained in the immunoSEQ output, filtering matching that applied to full-length reads could not be performed. Sequences were annotated with PyIR, a Python wrapper for IgBLAST v1.9, and V/J genes and CDR3 were assigned using IMGT germline references. Any read was removed if the V/J assignment was weak (E-value above 1e-6), the CDR3 was missing, or the read contained stop codons, out-of-frame junctions, or ambiguous translated residues. V3J clonotypes were defined as sequences sharing an identical inferred V gene, J gene, and CDR3 amino acid sequence. Percentage overlap between repertoires was computed as shared unique clonotypes divided by the size of the smaller repertoire. Repertoire richness was assessed with RTK rarefaction, the Chao1 estimator, and Recon v2.1 estimates of unobserved clonotypes. OLGA was used to compute generation probabilities for all TCRbeta clonotypes that the gDNA method yielded from a few donors. TCRdb obtained this table from immuneACCESS and retained in-frame rearrangements with V and J assigned. These tables miss some clones; where compared with another copy, unresolved V genes account for less than half of the shortfall, and the remainder is unexplained. V, J and clone size derive from that table, while D and trimming were established from the DNA sequence. This sample gives some 2,000,000 clones in total; approximately 96% of them show up just once. Clones ranked in the top ten supply approximately 0.13% of the sample.

What the study reported, not specific to this receptor: Pairwise subsampling led to the expectation that sequencing depth would affect the degree of clonotype sharing among donors. When a few donors were compared, the shared fraction of clonotypes was about 5% for naive CD4, about 4% for naive CD8, 2% to 2.5% for memory CD4, and 0.3% to 0.5% for memory CD8. Naive subsets generally had larger estimated clonotype richness than memory subsets. Sampling was limited to blood, and TCR repertoires in tissue likely differ from TCR repertoires in blood. Incomplete sequencing was indicated by rarefaction of sorted-subset datasets, despite the large sequencing depth. The genetic and exposure-history diversity represented was limited by the small number of donors. Compared with non-shared clonotypes, clonotypes shared by all four sorted-subset donors had higher generation probabilities.

The rearrangement combines TRBV6-5 with TRBJ2-3, with 8 middle bases fitting TRBD2. Material: naive CD4+ T cells sorted from blood. Explained via the paper, the cell subset or site label denotes: CD45RA+ positively selected. The clonotype originates from a man aged 18-30 years in good health. At the DNA level, the sequence is TGTGCCAGCAGGGCCAACGGGGGGGCATCAGATACGCAGTATTTT. It codes for CASRANGGASDTQYF.